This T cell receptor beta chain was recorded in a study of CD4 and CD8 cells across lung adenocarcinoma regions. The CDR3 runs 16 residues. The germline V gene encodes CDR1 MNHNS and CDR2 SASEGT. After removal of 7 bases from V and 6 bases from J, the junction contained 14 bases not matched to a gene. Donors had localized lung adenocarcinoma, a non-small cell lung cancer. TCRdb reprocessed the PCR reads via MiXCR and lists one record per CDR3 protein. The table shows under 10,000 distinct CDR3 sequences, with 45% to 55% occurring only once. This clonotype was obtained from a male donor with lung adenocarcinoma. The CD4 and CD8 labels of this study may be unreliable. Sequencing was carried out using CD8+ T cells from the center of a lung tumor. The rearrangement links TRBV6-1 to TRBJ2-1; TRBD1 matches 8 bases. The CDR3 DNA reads TGTGCCAGCACCCGGACAGGGACCCCTTCTTCCAATGAGCAGTTCTTC. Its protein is CASTRTGTPSSNEQFF.